Listed below are T cell receptor beta chains from one sample, sequenced in a study of lymphopenia after photon versus proton radiotherapy. Sequenced by immunoSEQ multiplex PCR; TCRdb stores in-frame clones only, minus some. The table includes approximately 150,000 clones, about nine tenths detected once. Sample: peripheral blood, taken from a patient treated with photon-based radiotherapy. The receptors here all came from a man aged 50-59 years with gastric cancer. Both conserved end residues are part of each CDR3. D genes are given only for firm matches. Rows give clone size only sometimes, using once, few, many, or a class for an expanded clone.

TRBD1 . TRBJ2-1 TRBV27 TGTGCCAGCAGTTTTACCGGGACAGGGAGGTCAAGTGAGCAGTTCTTC CASSFTGTGRSSEQFF
. once TRBJ2-3 TRBV5-4 TGTGCCAGCAGCTTGGAAGGGGCCTCTGGTACGCAGTATTTT CASSLEGASGTQYF
TRBD1 . TRBJ2-7 TRBV5-6 TGTGCCAGCAGCAGGCCCTCGGGACAGGGGGCCAGCGAGCAGTACTTC CASSRPSGQGASEQYF
TRBD2 . TRBJ2-7 TRBV14 TGTGCCAGCAGCCAAGGCCCGGGACTAGCCTACGAGCAGTACTTC CASSQGPGLAYEQYF
TRBD1 . TRBJ2-7 TRBV14 TGTGCCAGCAGGGTTGCAGGGGGTAACGAGCAGTACTTC CASRVAGGNEQYF
. few TRBJ1-1 TRBV9 TGTGCCAGCAGCCCCACAACGGGGGGAAGGACTGAAGCTTTCTTT CASSPTTGGRTEAFF
. . TRBJ1-1 TRBV14 TGTGCCAGCAGCTACGGACAGAAAGCGAACACTGAAGCTTTCTTT CASSYGQKANTEAFF
. . TRBJ1-5 TRBV7-9 TGTGCCAGCAGCTTAGGGGGAATCCGCAATCAGCCCCAGCATTTT CASSLGGIRNQPQHF
TRBD2 . TRBJ2-1 TRBV11-3 TGTGCCAGCAGCTTGGGACTAGCGGCGAACAATGAGCAGTTCTTC CASSLGLAANNEQFF
. . TRBJ2-1 TRBV5-6 TGTGCCAGCAGCTTGGCGATCTACTCCTACAATGAGCAGTTCTTC CASSLAIYSYNEQFF
. . TRBJ2-5 TRBV5-5 TGTGCCAGCAGCTTGAGGAGGGAACAGACCCAGTACTTC CASSLRREQTQYF
TRBD1 . TRBJ1-5 TRBV30 TGTGCCTGGAACAGGGGTGGCCGCAATCAGCCCCAGCATTTT CAWNRGGRNQPQHF
. once TRBJ2-1 TRBV18 TGTGCCAGCTCACCAGAGGCAGTCTCCCTCTCCTACAATGAGCAGTTCTTC CASSPEAVSLSYNEQFF